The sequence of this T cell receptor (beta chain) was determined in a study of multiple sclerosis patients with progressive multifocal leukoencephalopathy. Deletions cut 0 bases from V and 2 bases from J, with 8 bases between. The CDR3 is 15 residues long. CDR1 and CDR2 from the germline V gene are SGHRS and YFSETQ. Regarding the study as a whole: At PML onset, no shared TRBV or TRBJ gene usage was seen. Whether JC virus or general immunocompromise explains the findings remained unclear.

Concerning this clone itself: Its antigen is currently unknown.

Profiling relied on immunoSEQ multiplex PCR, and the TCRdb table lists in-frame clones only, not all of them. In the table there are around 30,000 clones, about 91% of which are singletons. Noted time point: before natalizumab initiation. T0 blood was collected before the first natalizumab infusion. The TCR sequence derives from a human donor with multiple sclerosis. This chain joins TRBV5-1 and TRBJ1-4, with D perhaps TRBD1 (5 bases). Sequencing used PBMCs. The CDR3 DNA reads TGCGCCAGCAGCTTGGGCCGGGGCACTAATGAAAAACTGTTTTTT. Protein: CASSLGRGTNEKLFF. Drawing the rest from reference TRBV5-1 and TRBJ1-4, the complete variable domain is KAGVTQTPRYLIKTRGQQVTLSCSPISGHRSVSWYQQTPGQGLQFLFEYFSETQRNKGNFPGRFSGRQFSNSRSEMNVSTLELGDSALYLCASSLGRGTNEKLFFGSGTQLSVL.